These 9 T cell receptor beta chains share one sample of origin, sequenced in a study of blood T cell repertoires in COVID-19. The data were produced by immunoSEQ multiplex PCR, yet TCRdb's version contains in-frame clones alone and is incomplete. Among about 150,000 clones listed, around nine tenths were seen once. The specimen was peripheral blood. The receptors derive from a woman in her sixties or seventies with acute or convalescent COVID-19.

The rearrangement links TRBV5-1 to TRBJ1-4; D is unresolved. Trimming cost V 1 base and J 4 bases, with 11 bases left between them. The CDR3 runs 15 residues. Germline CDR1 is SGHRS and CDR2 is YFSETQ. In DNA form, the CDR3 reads TGCGCCAGCAGCTTGTTTAGCAGCCTTAATGAAAAACTGTTTTTT. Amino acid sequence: CASSLFSSLNEKLFF.

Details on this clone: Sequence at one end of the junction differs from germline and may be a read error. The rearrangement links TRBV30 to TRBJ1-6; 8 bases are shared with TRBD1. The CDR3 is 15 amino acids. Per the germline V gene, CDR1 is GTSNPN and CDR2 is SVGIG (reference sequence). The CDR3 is CAWCVPTGGNSPLHF. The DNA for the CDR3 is TGTGCCTGGTGTGTACCCACAGGGGGGAATTCACCCCTCCACTTT.

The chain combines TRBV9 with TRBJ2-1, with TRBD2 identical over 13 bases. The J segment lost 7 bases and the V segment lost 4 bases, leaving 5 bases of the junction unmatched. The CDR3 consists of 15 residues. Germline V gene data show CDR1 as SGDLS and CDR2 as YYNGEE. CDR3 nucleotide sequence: TGTGCCAGCAGCCTGGGGACTAGCGGGACGAATGAGCAGTTCTTC. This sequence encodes CASSLGTSGTNEQFF.

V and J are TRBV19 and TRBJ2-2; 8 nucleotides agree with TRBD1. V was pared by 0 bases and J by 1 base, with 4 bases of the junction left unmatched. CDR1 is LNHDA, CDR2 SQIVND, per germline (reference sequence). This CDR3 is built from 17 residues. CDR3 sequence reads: CASSIDLGTGNTGELFF. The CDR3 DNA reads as TGTGCCAGTAGTATAGATCTGGGGACAGGGAACACCGGGGAGCTGTTTTTT. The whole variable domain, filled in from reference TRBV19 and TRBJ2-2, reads DGGITQSPKYLFRKEGQNVTLSCEQNLNHDAMYWYRQDPGQGLRLIYYSQIVNDFQKGDIAEGYSVSREKKESFPLTVTSAQKNPTAFYLCASSIDLGTGNTGELFFGEGSRLTVL.

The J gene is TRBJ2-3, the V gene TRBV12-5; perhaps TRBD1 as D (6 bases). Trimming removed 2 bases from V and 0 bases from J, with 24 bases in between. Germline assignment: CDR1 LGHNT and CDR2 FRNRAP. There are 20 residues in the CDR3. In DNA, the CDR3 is TGTGCTAGTGGTTTGCGTTCAAAACTCACCTCAGGGGAAAGCACAGATACGCAGTATTTT. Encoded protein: CASGLRSKLTSGESTDTQYF.

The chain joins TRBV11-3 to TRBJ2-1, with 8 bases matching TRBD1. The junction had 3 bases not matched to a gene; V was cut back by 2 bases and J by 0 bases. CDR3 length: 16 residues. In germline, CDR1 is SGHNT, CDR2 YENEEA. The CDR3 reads CASSLQQGASYNEQFF. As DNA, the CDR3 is TGTGCCAGCAGCTTACAGCAGGGGGCCTCCTACAATGAGCAGTTCTTC.

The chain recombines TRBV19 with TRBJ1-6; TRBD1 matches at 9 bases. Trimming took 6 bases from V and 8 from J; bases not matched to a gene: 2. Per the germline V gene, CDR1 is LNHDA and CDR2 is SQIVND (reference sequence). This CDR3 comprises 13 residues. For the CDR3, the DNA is TGTGCCAGTAGCTGGACAGGGGATTCACCCCTCCACTTT. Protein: CASSWTGDSPLHF.

The DNA for the CDR3 is TGTGCCAGCAGCCAAGGGGTCAGTCGGGATGGCTACACCTTC. Encoded protein: CASSQGVSRDGYTF. The J gene is TRBJ1-2, the V gene TRBV4-2, with unresolved D. Trimming cost V 1 base and J 6 bases, with 12 bases left between them. The V gene's germline CDR1 is LGHNA and CDR2 YNFKEQ. The CDR3 length is 14 residues.

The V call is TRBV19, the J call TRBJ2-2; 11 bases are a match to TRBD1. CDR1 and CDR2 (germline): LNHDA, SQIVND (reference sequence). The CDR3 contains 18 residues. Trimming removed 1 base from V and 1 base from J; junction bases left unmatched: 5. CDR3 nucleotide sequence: TGTGCCAGTAGTATAGGGACAGGGGGCCGGCGGAACACCGGGGAGCTGTTTTTT. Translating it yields CASSIGTGGRRNTGELFF. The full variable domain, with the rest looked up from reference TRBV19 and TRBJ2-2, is DGGITQSPKYLFRKEGQNVTLSCEQNLNHDAMYWYRQDPGQGLRLIYYSQIVNDFQKGDIAEGYSVSREKKESFPLTVTSAQKNPTAFYLCASSIGTGGRRNTGELFFGEGSRLTVL.